Sequencing of this TCR beta chain was carried out in a study of T cells in Graves' hyperthyroidism and ophthalmopathy. The V end lost 4 bases, the J end lost 2 bases, and 10 bases lay between the germline ends. Germline V lookup: CDR1 SGHTS, CDR2 YDEGEE. CDR3 length: 14 residues. Study-level points and caveats: Blood also carried most thyroid clonotypes expanded above 0.001. Model predictions of ophthalmopathy came a median approximately 6 months before onset.

TCR beta CDR3 sequences were amplified from RNA transcripts. Using the HTBI primer set, a first-round RT-PCR was run on the TCR CDR3. Via MiXCR, TCRdb re-called the multiplex PCR reads, giving one row per CDR3 protein. The sample contains roughly 240,000 distinct CDR3 sequences, about 15% of which appear only once. This clonotype has a count of ten or more. Its matching antigen is unknown. The sequence derives from a woman aged 18 to 35 with Graves' ophthalmopathy. The gene calls are TRBV5-8 and TRBJ2-1, with a possible D match to TRBD2 (6 bases). Sequenced input: blood. CDR3 bases: TGTGCCAGCAGCCGTAGCGGACCCTACAATGAGCAGTTCTTC. Amino acid sequence: CASSRSGPYNEQFF.